This record looks at one TCR beta chain sequence and its context. What made the TCR beta cDNA was 5'RACE template switching with UMIs. TCRdb reprocessed the 5' RACE reads and keeps a single row for each CDR3 protein, giving no DNA. The repertoire table contains about 460,000 distinct CDR3 sequences. The CDR3 loop spans 17 amino acids. Germline V lookup: CDR1 SGHDN, CDR2 FVKESK. These data come from a study of T cells expressing NK-cell markers. The V call is TRBV14, the J call TRBJ2-3; the D call from TCRdb, TRBD2, cannot be confirmed without DNA. The sequencing sample was made of blood T cells: a sorted CD56 or NKG2C T cell subset, CD4+ or CD8+ T cells, or bulk PBMC T cells (not recorded which). The sequence derives from a woman aged 45 to 65 in good health. The CDR3 protein is CASSARLVRPPFGTQYF.